The source of this T cell receptor beta chain is a study of technical replicates of blood from several donors. Measured with immunoSEQ multiplex PCR; TCRdb has only the in-frame clones, and not every one. In the table there are tens of thousands of clones, approximately 97% of which are singletons. J was trimmed by 4 bases and V by 11 bases; bases with no gene match: 10. CDR1 and CDR2 from the germline V gene are SEHNR and FQNEAQ (reference sequence). There are 13 residues in the CDR3. The receptor was isolated from a human donor in good health. Specimen: T cells isolated from PBMCs. The chain uses TRBV7-9 and TRBJ1-2; 7 bases align to TRBD1. Here the CDR3 DNA reads TGTGCCGGCTCACCCGGACAGGCCTATGGCTACACCTTC. As protein: CAGSPGQAYGYTF.